This T cell receptor (beta chain) was sequenced in a study of shared T cell receptors in the human thymus. Only in-frame clones appear in the TCRdb table, and some are missing; sequencing was by immunoSEQ multiplex PCR. The sample has hundreds of thousands of clones, over 75% seen once. There are 11 residues in the CDR3. V was trimmed by 8 bases and J by 7 bases, leaving 8 bases between them. Germline CDR1 is LNHNV and CDR2 is YYDKDF (reference sequence). Separately, the same data were catalogued under a study of human thymus T cells. This second study notes: Finnish infants who were healthy and having corrective surgery for congenital heart defects made up the donors. Thymic resections from corrective heart surgery supplied the tissue. Blood and thymic repertoires both appeared biased in V and J gene usage. Highly overlapping thymic repertoires in unrelated individuals were reported by related research.

The genes are TRBV15 and TRBJ2-2; D uncertain. This sequence was found in a boy under three years old with a congenital heart defect. Sequenced material: thymocytes. CDR3 nucleotides: TGTGCCACCCGCTCGGGCGGGGAGCTGTTTTTT. Its protein product is CATRSGGELFF.